The clone carrying this T cell receptor beta chain counts as medium-sized. The data belong to a study of molecular identifiers for immune sequencing clone quantification. TCRdb reprocessed the PCR reads via MiXCR and lists one record per CDR3 protein. Of approximately 9,800 distinct CDR3 sequences listed, approximately 20% are singletons. The receptor was derived from a human donor in good health. Some libraries in this study had Jurkat cell RNA spiked in. The sequencing input was naive CD8+ T cells from blood, with Jurkat cell RNA spiked in. Noted subset: FACS-sorted CD8+CD4-CCR7+CD45RA+ naive T cells.

The DNA of the CDR3 is TGTGCCACCAGCAGAGTATGGGGCACCGGGGAGCTGTTTTTT. It yields the protein CATSRVWGTGELFF. V gene TRBV15 combines with J gene TRBJ2-2; D remains ambiguous. Trimming left V 1 base short and J 4 bases short, with 7 bases between. The germline V gene encodes CDR1 LNHNV and CDR2 YYDKDF (reference sequence). This CDR3 is 14 amino acids long.